This TCR beta chain was documented in a study of T cell repertoires in cytomegalovirus infection (dated by TCRdb to the late 2010s). Regarding the research as a whole: The peptide stimulations were aimed at well-studied HLA-B-restricted epitopes as well as recently identified HLA-C-restricted CMV epitopes, whose presentation resists viral immunomodulation. Donor HLA type was relevant to the analysis, because carriage of CMV infection together with the matching HLA type was indicated by public TCR beta signatures.

From the cysteine up to the phenylalanine, the CDR3 has a length of 14 residues. This entry keeps only the CDR3 DNA: 42 bases, framed from base 1. Looking up the germline V gene yields CDR1 MNHEY and CDR2 SVGAGI. For this chain, trimming is 6 bases at the V end and 2 bases at the J end, and the number of junction bases without a gene match is 3. What the study reported, not specific to this receptor: Carriers of CMV infection plus the relevant HLA type were discriminated by the cumulative frequency of public TCR beta family members in the study cohort and in an independent 352-donor cohort. The ex vivo response was dominated by HLA-C-restricted CMV-specific TCR beta clonotypes, which also provided the single most frequent clonotype in two of eight donors.

Sequenced using an Illumina HiSeq 1500. The raw public reads went through TCRdb reprocessing: fastp at Q25, MiXCR clone calling, in-frame beta chains kept. Rows with a matching CDR3 protein are joined into one entry that keeps the most common DNA and genes. For this sample the table gives 400,000 to 600,000 distinct CDR3 sequences, of which roughly 43% were detected only once. The top ten hold roughly two fifths of the sample. The sample's treatment or condition label, in plain terms: in vitro stimulation with specific CMV peptide epitopes to enrich CMV-specific T cells. With regard to this clonotype: Its cognate antigen has yet to be identified. No much larger clone is present one base from it, and per-base qualities are unavailable.

Material: cultured PBMCs, obtained from culture after CMV antigen stimulation. The chain is encoded by TRBV6-5 joined to TRBJ2-5; 10 bases in the middle match TRBD2. This receptor was identified in a human donor in good health (CMV status not recorded). Some clones in this sample may be carry-over from other donors' samples. The sequence in DNA is TGTGCCAGCAGCGCACTAGCGGGGCAAGAGACCCAGTACTTC. It specifies CASSALAGQETQYF.